This TCR beta chain was sequenced for a study of blood T cell repertoires in COVID-19. As for the study in general: Sample material is recorded as cDNA or gDNA derived from T cells, B-cell-depleted T cells, or PBMCs.

The V segment lost 4 bases and the J segment 4 bases; nucleotides outside the gene matches: 8. Germline V lookup: CDR1 SGHKS, CDR2 YYEKEE (reference sequence). CDR3 length: 16 amino acids. Original processing notes: By means of reference gene primer amplification, nucleated cell counts were estimated. Using immunoSEQ multiplex PCR, the repertoire was profiled, and TCRdb retains in-frame clones only, with some absent. The V and J calls and clone size were taken over from that table, and D and trimming were inferred from the DNA. The data show 81,000 or so clones, approximately 78% seen once. The sample was peripheral blood. The rearrangement joins TRBV5-5 to TRBJ2-7; 13 bases fit TRBD2. The clonotype was recovered from a human donor in a cohort sampled during active COVID-19. The CDR3, as DNA: TGTGCCAGCAGCATACTAGCGGGGGGGCTACGTTACGAGCAGTACTTC. The encoded protein is CASSILAGGLRYEQYF.